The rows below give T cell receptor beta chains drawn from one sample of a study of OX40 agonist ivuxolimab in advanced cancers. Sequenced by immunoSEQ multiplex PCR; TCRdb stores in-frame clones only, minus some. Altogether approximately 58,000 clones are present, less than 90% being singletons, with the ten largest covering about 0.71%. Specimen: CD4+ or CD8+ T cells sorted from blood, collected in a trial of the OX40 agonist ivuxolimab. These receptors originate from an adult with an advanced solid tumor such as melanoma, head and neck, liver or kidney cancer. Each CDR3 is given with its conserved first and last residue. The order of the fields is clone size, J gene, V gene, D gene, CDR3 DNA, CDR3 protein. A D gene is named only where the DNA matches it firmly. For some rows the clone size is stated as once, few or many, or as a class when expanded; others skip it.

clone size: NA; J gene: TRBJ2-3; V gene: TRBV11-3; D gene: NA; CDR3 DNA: TGTGCCAGCAGCTTAGGTAGGGATGATACGCAGTATTTT; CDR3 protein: CASSLGRDDTQYF
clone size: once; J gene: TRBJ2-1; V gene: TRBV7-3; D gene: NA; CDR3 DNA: TGTGCCAGCAGCCAACAGGGAGAGCAGTTCTTC; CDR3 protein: CASSQQGEQFF
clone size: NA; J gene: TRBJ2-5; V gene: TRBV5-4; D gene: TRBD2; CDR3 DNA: TGTGCCAGCAGCTTCGGGCCTTCCAGGCGGGAGGGGACCCAGTACTTC; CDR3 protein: CASSFGPSRREGTQYF
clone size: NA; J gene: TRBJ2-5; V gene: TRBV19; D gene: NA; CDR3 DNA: TGTGCCAGTTCCGCGATTGGGACACCAGAACAAGAGACCCAGTACTTC; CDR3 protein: CASSAIGTPEQETQYF
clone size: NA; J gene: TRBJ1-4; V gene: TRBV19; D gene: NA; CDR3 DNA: TGTGCCAGTAGTACAGCAGGTTTCCTTGCAACTAATGAAAAACTGTTTTTT; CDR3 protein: CASSTAGFLATNEKLFF
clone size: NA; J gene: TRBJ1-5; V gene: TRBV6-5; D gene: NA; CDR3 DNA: TGTGCCAGCAGTTTGGAGAGAGCTCAGCCCCAGCATTTT; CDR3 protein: CASSLERAQPQHF
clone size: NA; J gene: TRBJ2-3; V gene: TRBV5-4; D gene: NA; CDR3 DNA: TGTGCCAGCAGCGATAAACGGGAGAGAAGCGCAGATACGCAGTATTTT; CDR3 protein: CASSDKRERSADTQYF
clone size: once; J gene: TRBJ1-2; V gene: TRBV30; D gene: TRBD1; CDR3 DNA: TGTGCCTGGAGTGAAACCGGGACAGATGGCTACACCTTC; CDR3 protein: CAWSETGTDGYTF
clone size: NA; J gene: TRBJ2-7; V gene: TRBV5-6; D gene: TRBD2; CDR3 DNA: TGTGCCAGCAGCTTCAGGACTAGCGGGAGTGTCCCGCACGAGCAGTACTTC; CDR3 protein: CASSFRTSGSVPHEQYF
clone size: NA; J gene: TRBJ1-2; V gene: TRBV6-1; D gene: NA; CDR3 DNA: TGTGCCAGCAGCCGGGACCCAGAGGGGGGCTACACCTTC; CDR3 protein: CASSRDPEGGYTF
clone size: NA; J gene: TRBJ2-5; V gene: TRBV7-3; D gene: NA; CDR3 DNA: TGTGCCAGCAGCTTAGGCGGGTACCAAGAGACCCAGTACTTC; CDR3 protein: CASSLGGYQETQYF
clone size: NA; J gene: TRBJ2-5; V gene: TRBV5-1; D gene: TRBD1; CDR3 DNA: TGCGCCAGCAGCTCGCTACAGGGGGCAGAGACCCAGTACTTC; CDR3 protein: CASSSLQGAETQYF
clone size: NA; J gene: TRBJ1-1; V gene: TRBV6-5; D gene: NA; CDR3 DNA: TGTGCCAGCAGTTACGGGGCTTGGGGGAACACTGAAGCTTTCTTT; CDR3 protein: CASSYGAWGNTEAFF
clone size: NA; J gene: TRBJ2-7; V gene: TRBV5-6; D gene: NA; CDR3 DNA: TGTGCCAGCAGCGGAGGAACGACAGACACGCAGTACTTC; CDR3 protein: CASSGGTTDTQYF
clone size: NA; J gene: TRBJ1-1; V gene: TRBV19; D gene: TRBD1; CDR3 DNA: TGTGCCAGCATCGGGACAGTGAACACTGAAGCTTTCTTT; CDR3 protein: CASIGTVNTEAFF
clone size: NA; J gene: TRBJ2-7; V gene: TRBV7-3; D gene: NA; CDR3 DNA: TGTGCCAGCAGCTTCGGGGGGCCTGGGCAGTACTTC; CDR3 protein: CASSFGGPGQYF
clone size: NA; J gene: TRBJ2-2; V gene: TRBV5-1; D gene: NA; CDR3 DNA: TGCGCCAGCACCGTCACCGGGGAGCTGTTTTTT; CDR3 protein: CASTVTGELFF
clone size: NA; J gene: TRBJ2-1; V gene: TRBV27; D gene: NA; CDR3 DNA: TGTGCCAGCAGTTTAGGATGGGGGACCAGCAATGAGCAGTTCTTC; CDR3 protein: CASSLGWGTSNEQFF
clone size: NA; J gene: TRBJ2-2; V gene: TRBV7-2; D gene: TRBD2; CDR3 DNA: TGTGCCAGCAGTTGGACTAGCGGGATTCTGGGGGAGCTGTTTTTT; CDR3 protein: CASSWTSGILGELFF
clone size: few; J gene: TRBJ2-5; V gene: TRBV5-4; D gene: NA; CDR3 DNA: TGTGCCAGCAGCTTGGGTTTTGTCCAAGAGACCCAGTACTTC; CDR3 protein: CASSLGFVQETQYF
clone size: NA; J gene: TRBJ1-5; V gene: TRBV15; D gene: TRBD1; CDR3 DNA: TGTGCCACGAGGGGGCCCTCGTCGTCCCAGCATTTT; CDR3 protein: CATRGPSSSQHF
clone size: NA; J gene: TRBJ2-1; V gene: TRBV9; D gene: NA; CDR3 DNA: TGTGCCAGCAGCGTAGCGGGAGAGGACAATGAGCAGTTCTTC; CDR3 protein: CASSVAGEDNEQFF
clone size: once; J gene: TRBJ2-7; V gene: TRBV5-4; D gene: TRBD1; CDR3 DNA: TGTGCCAGCAGCACGAACAGGGGGCAAAGCTACGAGCAGTACTTC; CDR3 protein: CASSTNRGQSYEQYF
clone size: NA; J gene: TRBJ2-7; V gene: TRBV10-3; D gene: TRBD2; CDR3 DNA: TGTGCCATCAGTGAGTCTGAGGCTAGCGGTCCCCCCGAGCAGTACTTC; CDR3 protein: CAISESEASGPPEQYF
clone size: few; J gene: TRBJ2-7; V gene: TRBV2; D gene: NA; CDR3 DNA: TGTGCCAGCAGCGATGACTACGAGCAGTACTTC; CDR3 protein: CASSDDYEQYF
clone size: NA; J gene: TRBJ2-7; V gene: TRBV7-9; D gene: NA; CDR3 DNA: TGTGCCAGCACCGTTAGCGGACTTACCTACGAGCAGTACTTC; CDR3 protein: CASTVSGLTYEQYF
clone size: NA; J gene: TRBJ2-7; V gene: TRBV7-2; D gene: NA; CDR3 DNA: TGTGCCAGCAGCTTGATTAGGGACGAGCAGTACTTC; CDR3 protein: CASSLIRDEQYF
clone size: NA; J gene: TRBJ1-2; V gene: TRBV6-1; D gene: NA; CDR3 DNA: TGTGCCAGCAGAGTACCACAAGTTCAGGATGGCTACACCTTC; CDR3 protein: CASRVPQVQDGYTF